The 10 T cell receptor beta chains listed next were all sequenced from one sample in a study of OX40 agonist ivuxolimab in advanced cancers. Profiled with immunoSEQ multiplex PCR; TCRdb holds only in-frame clones, not every one. The sample includes tens of thousands of clones, approximately 79% of them seen just once. The input for sequencing was CD4+ or CD8+ T cells sorted from blood, taken in a trial of the OX40 agonist ivuxolimab. The receptors were gathered from an adult with an advanced solid tumor such as melanoma, head and neck, liver or kidney cancer.

V is TRBV6-1 and J is TRBJ2-1, with 11 bases matching TRBD2. The CDR3 loop spans 15 amino acids. V lost 4 bases and J lost 2; bases outside the gene matches: 1. Germline CDR1 MNHNS, CDR2 SASEGT. The CDR3 region has the DNA TGTGCCAGCAGTGGGGGACTAGCGGCCTACAATGAGCAGTTCTTC. Residues: CASSGGLAAYNEQFF.

The rearrangement uses TRBV28 and TRBJ2-2, with unresolved D. Germline V lookup: CDR1 MDHEN, CDR2 SYDVKM. The length of the CDR3 is 12 residues. Trimming cost V 3 bases and J 6 bases, with 5 bases left between them. The CDR3 sequence: CASSFVAGELFF. The CDR3, as DNA: TGTGCCAGCAGTTTTGTAGCCGGGGAGCTGTTTTTT.

The rearrangement uses TRBV9 and TRBJ2-5; D is ambiguous. The V gene lost 4 bases and the J gene lost 5 bases, with 12 bases spanning the gap. The CDR3 runs 13 residues. Germline V gene lookup returns CDR1 SGDLS and CDR2 YYNGEE. The CDR3 bases are TGTGCCAGCAGCCCCCGCGAAGGGGAGACCCAGTACTTC. Its protein is CASSPREGETQYF.

This clone turned up a few times. The gene calls are TRBV7-9 and TRBJ2-7; D remains unclear. V was cut by 3 bases and J by 6 bases, with 3 bases left in between. The CDR3 loop spans 10 amino acids. Germline V CDR1 and CDR2: SEHNR, FQNEAQ (reference sequence). The CDR3 sequence is CASSFTEQYF. The CDR3, as DNA: TGTGCCAGCAGCTTCACCGAGCAGTACTTC.

The chain employs TRBV10-3 and TRBJ2-3, with TRBD1 as a possible D gene (6 bases). Germline loops: CDR1 ENHRY, CDR2 SYGVKD. V lost 8 bases, J lost 2 bases, and 17 bases lay in between. This CDR3 contains 15 residues. DNA of the CDR3: TGTGCCATCTCCCCCGGACAGTTCCCCACAGATACGCAGTATTTT. It codes for CAISPGQFPTDTQYF.

This clone appeared a few times. This sequence joins TRBV5-8 and TRBJ2-3; D call uncertain. With 4 bases removed from V and 1 base from J, the gap between germline ends came to 10 bases. This CDR3 comprises 14 residues. Germline V gene sequence: CDR1 SGHTS, CDR2 YDEGEE. The CDR3 DNA is TGTGCCAGCAGCGCGGCCCTGGGCACAGATACGCAGTATTTT. Its translation is CASSAALGTDTQYF.

The chain uses TRBV5-6 and TRBJ1-4; maybe TRBD1 (6 bases). The germline gives CDR1 SGHDT, CDR2 YYEEEE. CDR3 length: 14 amino acids. V was pared by 3 bases and J by 8 bases, with 14 bases between. CDR3 nucleotide sequence: TGTGCCAGCAGCTCGGGGGCAGGGGAGGAAAAACTGTTTTTT. Its translation is CASSSGAGEEKLFF.

This chain connects TRBV21-1 to TRBJ2-6; the DNA was not compared with TRBD1, the D call given in the table. TRBV21-1 is shown as a pseudogene. This CDR3 has 19 residues. The CDR3 sequence: CASSHTTADTPSGANVLTF. In DNA, the CDR3 is TGTGCCAGCAGTCATACGACCGCCGACACGCCATCTGGGGCCAACGTCCTGACTTTC.

The chain employs TRBV5-5 and TRBJ2-1, with 8 positions matching TRBD2. The length of the CDR3 is 19 residues. V trimming: 2 bases; J trimming: 3 bases; junction bases outside the gene matches: 16. The germline gives CDR1 SGHKS, CDR2 YYEKEE (reference sequence). As DNA, the CDR3 is TGTGCCAGCAGCTTAAGGCAATGGGGCGGGGGGCCTGTCTACAATGAGCAGTTCTTC. Protein product: CASSLRQWGGGPVYNEQFF. The full variable domain, rest sourced from reference TRBV5-5 and TRBJ2-1, is DAGVTQSPTHLIKTRGQQVTLRCSPISGHKSVSWYQQVLGQGPQFIFQYYEKEERGRGNFPDRFSARQFPNYSSELNVNALLLGDSALYLCASSLRQWGGGPVYNEQFFGPGTRLTVL.

The rearrangement links TRBV2 to TRBJ1-6; D unclear. Germline assignment: CDR1 SNHLY and CDR2 FYNNEI. The CDR3 consists of 13 residues. V lost 5 bases, J lost 11 bases, and 13 bases lay in between. DNA for the CDR3: TGTGCCAGCAGTCCCAGCCCCGGAACACCCCTCCACTTT. It yields the protein CASSPSPGTPLHF.